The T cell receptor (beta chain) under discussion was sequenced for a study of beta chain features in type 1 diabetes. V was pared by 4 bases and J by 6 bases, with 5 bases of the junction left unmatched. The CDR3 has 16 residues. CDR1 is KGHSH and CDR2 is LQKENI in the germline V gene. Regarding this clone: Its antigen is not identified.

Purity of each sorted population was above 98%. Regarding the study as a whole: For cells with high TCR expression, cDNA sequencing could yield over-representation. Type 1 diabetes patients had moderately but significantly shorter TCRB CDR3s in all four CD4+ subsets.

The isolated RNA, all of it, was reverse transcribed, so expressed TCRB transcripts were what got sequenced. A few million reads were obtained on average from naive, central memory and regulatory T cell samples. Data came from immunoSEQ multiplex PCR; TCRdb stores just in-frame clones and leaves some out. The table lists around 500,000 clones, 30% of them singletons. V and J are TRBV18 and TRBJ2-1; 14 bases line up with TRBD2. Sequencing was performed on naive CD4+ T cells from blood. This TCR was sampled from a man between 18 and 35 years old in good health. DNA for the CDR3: TGTGCCAGCTCACGGGGACTAGCGGGAGTAACCAATGAGCAGTTCTTC. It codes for CASSRGLAGVTNEQFF.